These 5 T cell receptor beta chains originate from one sample sequenced in a study of T cell changes during pregnancy in multiple sclerosis. Generated by immunoSEQ multiplex PCR, the TCRdb table keeps only in-frame clones and is missing some. This sample has around 73,000 clones, with 92% found just once. The sequencing used peripheral blood, collected in the third trimester of pregnancy. The receptors were gathered from a female donor in good health, enrolled as a control in a pregnancy study.

The chain uses TRBV27 and TRBJ1-2; D gene unclear. The germline V and J ends were trimmed by 6 bases and 4 bases, with 15 bases remaining between them. Germline V gene data show CDR1 as MNHEY and CDR2 as SMNVEV (reference sequence). CDR3 size: 14 residues. CDR3 region: CASRPAGPSYGYTF. In DNA form, the CDR3 reads TGTGCCAGCAGGCCGGCAGGTCCTTCCTATGGCTACACCTTC.

CDR3 amino acids: CASSLKGANYGYTF. In nucleotides, the CDR3 is TGTGCCAGCAGTTTAAAGGGGGCTAACTATGGCTACACCTTC. The chain carries TRBV28 and TRBJ1-2, with D possibly being TRBD1 (6 bases). Trimming took off 2 bases at V and 0 bases at J, with 7 bases between the two ends. The germline V gene has CDR1 MDHEN and CDR2 SYDVKM. This CDR3 is built from 14 residues.

This chain joins TRBV5-1 and TRBJ2-7, with 9 positions matching TRBD1. CDR3 length: 14 amino acids. Germline V gene data show CDR1 as SGHRS and CDR2 as YFSETQ. Trimming took 3 bases from V and 6 from J; bases not matched to a gene: 7. The DNA of the CDR3 is TGCGCCAGCAGCTCCGGGACAGGGCTCTCCGAGCAGTACTTC. This encodes CASSSGTGLSEQYF.

V usage is TRBV27 and J usage is TRBJ1-1; TRBD1 aligns across 11 bases. The junction had 6 bases not matched to a gene; V was cut back by 4 bases and J by 2 bases. Germline-derived CDR1 and CDR2 are MNHEY and SMNVEV (reference sequence). The CDR3 is 16 amino acids. For the CDR3, the DNA is TGTGCCAGCAGTTCTAGGACAGGGGGCATAAACACTGAAGCTTTCTTT. As protein: CASSSRTGGINTEAFF.

This chain uses TRBV19 with TRBJ1-4, with 7 positions matching TRBD1. The length of the CDR3 is 15 residues. The trim removed 6 bases at V and 6 bases at J, leaving 10 bases unmatched. Germline assignment: CDR1 LNHDA and CDR2 SQIVND (reference sequence). The CDR3 DNA is TGTGCCAGTAGCCCACCGGGACAGACGCATGAAAAACTGTTTTTT. Protein product: CASSPPGQTHEKLFF.